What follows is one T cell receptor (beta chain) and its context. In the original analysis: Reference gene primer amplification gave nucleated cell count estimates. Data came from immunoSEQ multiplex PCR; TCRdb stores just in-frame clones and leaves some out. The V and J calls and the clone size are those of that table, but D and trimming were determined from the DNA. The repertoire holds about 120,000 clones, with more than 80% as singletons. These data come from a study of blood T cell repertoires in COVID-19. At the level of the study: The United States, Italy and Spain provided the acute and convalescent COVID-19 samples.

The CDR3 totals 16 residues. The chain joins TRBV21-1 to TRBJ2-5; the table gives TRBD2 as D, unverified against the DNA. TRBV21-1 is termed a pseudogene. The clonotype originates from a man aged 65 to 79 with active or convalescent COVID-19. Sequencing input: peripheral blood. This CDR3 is CASSQTSGRLQETQYF. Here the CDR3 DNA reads TGTGCCAGCAGCCAGACTAGCGGGCGCCTCCAAGAGACCCAGTACTTC.